This T cell receptor beta chain was recovered during a study of blood T cells in healthy people across ages. Study in general: Per every two T cells, about one barcoded beta molecule was captured by template switching.

The CDR3 loop spans 18 amino acids. Germline lookup yields CDR1 ENHRY and CDR2 SYGVKD. The V gene end was trimmed by 0 bases and the J gene end by 0 bases; junction bases not matched to a gene: 3. The use of a sample-barcoded 5' primer and a J-beta primer mix characterized a second PCR of roughly 7 to 12 cycles. Each TCR beta cDNA got a 12-nucleotide random molecular identifier. MiXCR, run by TCRdb on the 5' RACE reads, gives a single entry per CDR3 protein. The sample lists 1.4 million to 1.5 million distinct CDR3 sequences, approximately 38% occurring once. The authors extracted at least 5 micrograms of total RNA per sample.

The chain employs TRBV10-3 and TRBJ2-6; 9 nucleotides match TRBD1. Source material: blood. The sequence was collected from a woman aged 18-29 years in good health. The CDR3 loop is CAISESGQGFSGANVLTF. The CDR3 DNA reads as TGTGCCATCAGTGAGTCGGGACAGGGATTCTCTGGGGCCAACGTCCTGACTTTC.